This T cell receptor (beta chain) was found in a study of blood T cells in healthy people across ages. The CDR3 is 14 amino acids. The V end lost 2 bases, the J end lost 4 bases, and 8 bases lay between the germline ends. There are a few counts of this clonotype. PCR was performed a second time for roughly 7 to 11 cycles using a sample-barcoded 5' primer and a J-beta primer mix. MiXCR, run by TCRdb on the 5' RACE reads, gives a single entry per CDR3 protein. The table has under 850,000 distinct CDR3 sequences, 35% to 40% seen once. The chain is built from TRBV12-3 or TRBV12-4 and TRBJ2-2; D may be TRBD1 or TRBD2 (5 bases each). This TCR came from a man in his late teens or twenties in good health. Sequencing was performed on blood. The CDR3 DNA sequence: TGTGCCAGCAGTTTATCAGGGAGCACCGGGGAGCTGTTTTTT. Amino acids: CASSLSGSTGELFF.